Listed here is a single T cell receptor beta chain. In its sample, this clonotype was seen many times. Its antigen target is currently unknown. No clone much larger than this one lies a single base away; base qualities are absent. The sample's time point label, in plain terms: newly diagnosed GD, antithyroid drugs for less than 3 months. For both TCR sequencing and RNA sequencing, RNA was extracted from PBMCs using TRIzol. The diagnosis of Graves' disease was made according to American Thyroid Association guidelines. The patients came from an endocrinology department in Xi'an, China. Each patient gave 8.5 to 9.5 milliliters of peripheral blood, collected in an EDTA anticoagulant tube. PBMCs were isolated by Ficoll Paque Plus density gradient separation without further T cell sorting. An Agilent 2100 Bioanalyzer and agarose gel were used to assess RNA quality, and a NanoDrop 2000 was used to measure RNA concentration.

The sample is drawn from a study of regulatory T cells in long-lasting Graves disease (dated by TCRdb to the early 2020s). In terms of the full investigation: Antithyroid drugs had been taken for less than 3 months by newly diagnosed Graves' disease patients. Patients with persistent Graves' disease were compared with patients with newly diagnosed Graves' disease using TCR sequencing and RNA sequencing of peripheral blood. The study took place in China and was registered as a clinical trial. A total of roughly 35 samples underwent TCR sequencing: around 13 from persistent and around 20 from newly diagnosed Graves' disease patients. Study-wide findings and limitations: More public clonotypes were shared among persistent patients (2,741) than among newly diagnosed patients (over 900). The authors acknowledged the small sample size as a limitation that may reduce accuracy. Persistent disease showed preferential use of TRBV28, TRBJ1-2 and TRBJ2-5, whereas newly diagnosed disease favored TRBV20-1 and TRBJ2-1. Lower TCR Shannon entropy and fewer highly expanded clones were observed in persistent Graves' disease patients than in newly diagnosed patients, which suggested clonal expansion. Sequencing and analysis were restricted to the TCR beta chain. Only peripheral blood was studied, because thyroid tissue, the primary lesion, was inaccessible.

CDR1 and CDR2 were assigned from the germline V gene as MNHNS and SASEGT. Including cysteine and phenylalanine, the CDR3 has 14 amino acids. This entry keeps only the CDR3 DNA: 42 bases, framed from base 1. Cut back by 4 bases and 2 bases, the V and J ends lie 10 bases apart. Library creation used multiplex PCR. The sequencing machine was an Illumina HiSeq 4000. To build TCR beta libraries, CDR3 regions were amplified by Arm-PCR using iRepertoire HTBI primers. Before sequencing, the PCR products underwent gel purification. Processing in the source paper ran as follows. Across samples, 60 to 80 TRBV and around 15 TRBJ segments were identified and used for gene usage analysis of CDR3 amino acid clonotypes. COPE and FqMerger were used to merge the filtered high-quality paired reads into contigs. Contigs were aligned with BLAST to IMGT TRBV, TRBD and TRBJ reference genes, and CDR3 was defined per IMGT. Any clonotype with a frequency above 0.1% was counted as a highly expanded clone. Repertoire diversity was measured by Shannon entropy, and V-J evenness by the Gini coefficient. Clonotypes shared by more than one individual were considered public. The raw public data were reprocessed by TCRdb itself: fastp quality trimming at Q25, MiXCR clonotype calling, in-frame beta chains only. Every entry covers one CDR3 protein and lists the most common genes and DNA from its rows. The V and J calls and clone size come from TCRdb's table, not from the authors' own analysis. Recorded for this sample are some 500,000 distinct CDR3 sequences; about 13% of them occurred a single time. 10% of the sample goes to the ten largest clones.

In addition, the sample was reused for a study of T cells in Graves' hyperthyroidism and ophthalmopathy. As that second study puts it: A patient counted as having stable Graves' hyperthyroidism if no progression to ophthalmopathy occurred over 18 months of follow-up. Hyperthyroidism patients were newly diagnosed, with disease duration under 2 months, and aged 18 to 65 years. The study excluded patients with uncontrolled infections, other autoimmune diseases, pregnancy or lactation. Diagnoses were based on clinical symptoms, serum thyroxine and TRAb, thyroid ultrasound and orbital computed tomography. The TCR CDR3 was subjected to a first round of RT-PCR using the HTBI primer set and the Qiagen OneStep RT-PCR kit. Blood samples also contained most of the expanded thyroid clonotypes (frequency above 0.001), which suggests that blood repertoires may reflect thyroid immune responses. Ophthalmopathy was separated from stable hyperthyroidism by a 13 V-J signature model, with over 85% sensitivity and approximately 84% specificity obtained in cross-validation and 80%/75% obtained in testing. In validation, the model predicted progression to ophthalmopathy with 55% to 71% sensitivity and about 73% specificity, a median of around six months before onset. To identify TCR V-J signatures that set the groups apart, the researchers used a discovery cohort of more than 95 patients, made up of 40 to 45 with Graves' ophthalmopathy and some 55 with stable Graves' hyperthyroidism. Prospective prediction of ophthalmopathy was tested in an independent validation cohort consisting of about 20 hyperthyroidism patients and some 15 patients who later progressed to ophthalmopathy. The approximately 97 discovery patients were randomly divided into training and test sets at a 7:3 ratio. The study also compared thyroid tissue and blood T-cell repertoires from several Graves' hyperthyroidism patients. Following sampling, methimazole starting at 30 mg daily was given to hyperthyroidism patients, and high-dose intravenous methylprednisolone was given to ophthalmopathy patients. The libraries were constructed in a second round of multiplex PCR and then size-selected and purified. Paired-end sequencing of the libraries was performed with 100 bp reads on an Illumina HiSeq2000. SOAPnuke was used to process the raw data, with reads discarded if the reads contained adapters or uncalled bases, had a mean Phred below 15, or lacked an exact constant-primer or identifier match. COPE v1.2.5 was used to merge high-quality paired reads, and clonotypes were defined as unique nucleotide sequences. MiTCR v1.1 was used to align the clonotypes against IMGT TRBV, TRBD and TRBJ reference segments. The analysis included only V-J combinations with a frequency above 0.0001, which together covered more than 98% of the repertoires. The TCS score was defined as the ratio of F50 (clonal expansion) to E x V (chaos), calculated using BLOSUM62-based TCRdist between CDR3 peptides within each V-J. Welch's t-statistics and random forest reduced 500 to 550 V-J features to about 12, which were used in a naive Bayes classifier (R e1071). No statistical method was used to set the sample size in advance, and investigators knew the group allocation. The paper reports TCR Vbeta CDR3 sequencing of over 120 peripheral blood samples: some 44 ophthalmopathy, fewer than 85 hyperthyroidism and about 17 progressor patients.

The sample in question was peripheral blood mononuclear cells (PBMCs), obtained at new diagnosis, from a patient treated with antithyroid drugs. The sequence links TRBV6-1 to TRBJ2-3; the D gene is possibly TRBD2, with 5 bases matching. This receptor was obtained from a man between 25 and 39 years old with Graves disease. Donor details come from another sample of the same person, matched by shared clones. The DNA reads TGTGCCAGCAGTGCGTCCGGGATCACAGATACGCAGTATTTT. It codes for CASSASGITDTQYF.